This T cell receptor beta chain was obtained from a study of T cells in Graves' hyperthyroidism and ophthalmopathy. The CDR3 has 15 residues. The V gene lost 5 bases and the J gene lost 8 bases, with 21 bases spanning the gap. The V gene's germline CDR1 is SEHNR and CDR2 FQNEAQ (reference sequence). TCR beta CDR3 regions were amplified from RNA. The HTBI primer set served for first-round RT-PCR of the TCR CDR3. One entry per CDR3 protein, called by TCRdb with MiXCR from the multiplex PCR reads. There are some 600,000 distinct CDR3 sequences in the sample; about half occur only once, and 8.2% lies in the top ten. Findings and limits, study-wide: Blood also showed most of the thyroid clonotypes that were expanded above 0.001. Ophthalmopathy was identified by the model a median 6.5 months ahead of onset.

Graves' hyperthyroidism was deemed stable absent ophthalmopathy progression within 18 months. Exclusion of patients followed from uncontrolled infection, other autoimmune disease, pregnancy or lactation. Of note for this clonotype: Its cognate antigen is unknown.

The TCR originated in a woman aged 18 to 35 with Graves' hyperthyroidism. Sequencing was done on a sample of peripheral blood or thyroid tissue (not recorded which). This chain connects TRBV7-9 to TRBJ1-1; tentative D call: TRBD1 (5 bases). DNA for the CDR3: TGTGCCAGCAGCACTGGGTCAGTCGGGACTGCCGAAGCTTTCTTT. This codes for CASSTGSVGTAEAFF.